This T cell receptor beta chain was sequenced for a study of graft-versus-host responses after intestinal transplantation (dated by TCRdb to the early 2020s). A note on the overall study: Recipients received multivisceral, liver-intestinal, or isolated intestinal transplants. The cohort enrolled 20 to 25 intestinal transplant recipients, one of whom was a retransplant, and a few patients without pretransplant specimens were excluded. After intestinal transplantation, graft-versus-host and host-versus-graft alloreactive T cell clones in the graft, circulation and bone marrow were tracked using bulk TCR-beta CDR3 sequencing. A peak of at least 4% donor T cells among recipient peripheral blood mononuclear cells was the definition used for donor T cell macrochimerism. Alloreactive clones were identified by sequencing pre-transplant mixed lymphocyte reaction products and comparing them with unstimulated pre-transplant donor and recipient T cells. Every recipient was given anti-thymocyte globulin induction, followed by approximately 3 years of maintenance tacrolimus and steroids. Samples from a few later patients were sequenced in-house on an Illumina MiSeq with MiXCR processing rather than by the commercial service.

Library method: the immunoSEQ multiplex PCR assay. For most patients, genomic DNA was isolated with the Qiagen DNeasy Blood and Tissue Kit and shipped frozen to Adaptive Biotechnologies for TCR sequencing. High-throughput TCR-beta CDR3 sequencing of genomic DNA from most patients was performed by Adaptive Biotechnologies. The study's processing was this. Adaptive's ImmunoSEQ software was the source of the TCR sequencing data for fewer than 20 patients, while a few other patients were processed with MiXCR and VDJtools. To correct CD4 versus CD8 sorting errors, any sequence found in both subsets at a frequency ratio below 5:1 was removed. CDR3 nucleotide sequences shared between donor and recipient were removed because their origin could not be assigned. At least 2-fold expansion over unstimulated cells and a minimum CFSE-low frequency of 0.002% (template counts) or 0.001% (read counts) were required for clones to be classified as alloreactive. Clones detected in sequenced pre-transplant spleen, lymph node, or MLR CFSE-low populations of the donor or recipient were defined as mappable. The cumulative frequency of alloreactive clones was calculated as a percentage of all sequences, weighted by copy number. TCRdb stores this immuneACCESS table with in-frame sequences only. Part of the clones is absent; in the studies checked, under half of the shortfall reflects unresolved V genes, and no reason is known for the rest. The V and J calls and the clone size are those of that table, but D and trimming were determined from the DNA. This sample holds roughly 77,000 clones; more than 80% were observed only once. Jointly, the top ten make up 2% to 3% of the sample.

The time point label here, explained by the study, means: cells obtained before transplantation from donor or recipient. CD3+CD4+ and CD3+CD8+ populations were FACS-sorted from unstimulated pre-transplant donor and recipient cells taken from spleen or lymph nodes. In this sample, this clone turned up once. It lacks a known antigen. Base qualities are missing; no much larger clone stands one base away. What the study reported, not specific to this receptor: GvH clones were detected in recipient bone marrow, and some appeared earlier in ileal mucosa or blood, consistent with an intestinal mucosal origin. In the allografts of patients with donor T cell macrochimerism, GvH to HvG T cell clonal ratios were high. Early after transplant, peak levels of circulating GvH clones were found to be associated with declines in HvG clones. Conclusions were limited by the relatively low number and heterogeneity of intestinal transplant patients.

Material: unstimulated CD8+ T cells sorted from spleen or lymph node cells, obtained before intestinal transplant. The receptor comes from a human donor who received an intestinal transplant.

The CDR3 reads as follows: CASTKKGRRNTGELFF. The nucleotides are TGTGCCAGCACCAAAAAAGGGAGGCGAAACACCGGGGAGCTGTTTTTT. In this chain, TRBV7-9 is recombined with TRBJ2-2, and the D gene may be TRBD2, 6 bases matching. The CDR3 runs 16 residues from the cysteine to the phenylalanine. Kept here is only the CDR3 DNA, which spans 48 bases and is read in frame from base 1. Reading the germline V gene (reference sequence) gives CDR1 SEHNR and CDR2 FQNEAQ. V drops 7 bases and J drops 2 bases, leaving 17 bases in between.